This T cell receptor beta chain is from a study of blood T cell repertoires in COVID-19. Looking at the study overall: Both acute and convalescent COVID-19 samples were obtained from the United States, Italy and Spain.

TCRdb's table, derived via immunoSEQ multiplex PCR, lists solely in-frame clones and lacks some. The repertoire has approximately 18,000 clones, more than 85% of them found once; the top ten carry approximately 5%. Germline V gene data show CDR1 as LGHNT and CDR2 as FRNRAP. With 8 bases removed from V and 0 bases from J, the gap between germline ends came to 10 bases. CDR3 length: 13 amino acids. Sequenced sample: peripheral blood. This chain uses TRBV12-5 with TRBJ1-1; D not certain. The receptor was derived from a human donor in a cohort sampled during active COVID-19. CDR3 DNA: TGTGCTAGTTCTGTACACATGAACACTGAAGCTTTCTTT. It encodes CASSVHMNTEAFF.